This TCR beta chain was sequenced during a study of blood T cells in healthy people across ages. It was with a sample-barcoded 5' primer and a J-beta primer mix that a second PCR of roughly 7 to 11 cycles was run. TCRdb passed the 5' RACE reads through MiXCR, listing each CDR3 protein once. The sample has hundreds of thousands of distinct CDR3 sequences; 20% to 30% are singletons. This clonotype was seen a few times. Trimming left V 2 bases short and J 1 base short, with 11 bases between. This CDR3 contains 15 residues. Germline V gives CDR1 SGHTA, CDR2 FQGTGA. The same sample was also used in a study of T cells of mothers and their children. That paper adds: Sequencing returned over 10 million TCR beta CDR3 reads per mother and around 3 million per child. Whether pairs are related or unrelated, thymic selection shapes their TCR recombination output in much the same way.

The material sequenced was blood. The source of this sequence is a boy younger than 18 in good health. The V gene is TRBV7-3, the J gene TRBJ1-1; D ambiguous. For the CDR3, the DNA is TGTGCCAGCAGCTTATACGCAGGACCGAACACTGAAGCTTTCTTT. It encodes CASSLYAGPNTEAFF. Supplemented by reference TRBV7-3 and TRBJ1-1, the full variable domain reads GAGVSQTPSNKVTEKGKYVELRCDPISGHTALYWYRQSLGQGPEFLIYFQGTGAADDSGLPNDRFFAVRPEGSVSTLKIQRTERGDSAVYLCASSLYAGPNTEAFFGQGTRLTVV.